The 17 T cell receptor beta chains below come from one sample, sequenced in a study of breast tumors, draining lymph nodes, adjacent tissues. TCRdb used MiXCR to reprocess the multiplex PCR reads, holding one entry per CDR3 protein. The sample contains roughly 120,000 distinct CDR3 sequences, 15% to 20% of which appear only once. The lymph nodes were axillary draining lymph nodes from breast cancer patients. The source material was axillary lymph node tissue. The receptors were sampled from a female donor with breast cancer. Some clones in this sample may be carry-over from other donors' samples.

This clonotype appeared a single time. This may arise from a read error, as a much more abundant clone is one base away. The V call is TRBV5-8, the J call TRBJ1-2; the D is unclear. The CDR3 spans 13 residues. Trimming took 4 bases from V and 4 from J, leaving 11 bases between them. The germline V gene has CDR1 SGHTS and CDR2 YDEGEE. CDR3 DNA: TGTGCCAGCAGCGTCACATTGGTCTATGGCTACACCTTC. It codes for CASSVTLVYGYTF.

This clonotype was found many times. J is TRBJ1-2 and V is TRBV18; weak D call: TRBD1 (5 bases). The V end was cut by 2 bases, the J end by 5 bases, with 12 bases between. This CDR3 is 14 amino acids long. Germline values: CDR1 KGHSH, CDR2 LQKENI. CDR3 in amino acids: CASSPEGKGYGYTF. The CDR3 region has the DNA TGTGCCAGCTCACCAGAGGGGAAAGGGTATGGCTACACCTTC.

A remark on this clonotype: Since a much larger clone is just one base distant, this may be a read error. V usage is TRBV20-1 and J usage is TRBJ2-3; perhaps TRBD2 as D (5 bases). The CDR3 is made up of 15 amino acids. Germline V CDR1 and CDR2: DFQATT, SNEGSKA (reference sequence). V was cut by 0 bases and J by 6 bases, with 16 bases left in between. The DNA of the CDR3 is TGCAGTGCTAGAGACAGGACTCCGATTTCGGATACGCAGTATTTT. Residues: CSARDRTPISDTQYF.

At least ten counts were recorded for this clonotype. The gene calls are TRBV6-5 and TRBJ2-3; possible D gene TRBD2, 5 bases. The V gene lost 6 bases and the J gene lost 7 bases, with 17 bases spanning the gap. The CDR3 has 14 amino acids. Germline V gene lookup returns CDR1 MNHEY and CDR2 SVGAGI. The CDR3 nucleotides read TGTGCCAGCAGGGAAACTAGATTAAGCAATACGCAGTATTTT. The encoded protein is CASRETRLSNTQYF.

This clonotype was found many times. V is TRBV14 and J is TRBJ2-2; unclear D gene. The V and J ends lost 1 base and 4 bases respectively, with 7 bases between them. The germline CDR1 and CDR2 sequences are SGHDN and FVKESK. The CDR3 contains 14 residues. The CDR3 coding sequence is TGTGCCAGCAGCCAAGTCGGCGTCACCGGGGAGCTGTTTTTT. This codes for CASSQVGVTGELFF.

The sample holds many counts of this clonotype. The V gene is TRBV10-1, the J gene TRBJ1-6; possibly TRBD1 for D (5 bases). V lost 9 bases to trimming and J lost 14 bases, with 20 bases between them. Germline assignment: CDR1 WNHNN and CDR2 SYGVQD (reference sequence). CDR3 length equals 13 residues. The CDR3 DNA is TGCGCCAGAAGGGGACGGAAAGATTTGGCCCTCCACTTT. Amino acid sequence: CARRGRKDLALHF.

This clonotype showed up just a few times. A much more abundant neighbour one base away suggests this may be a read error. The DNA for the CDR3 is TGTGCCAGCAGTTCCGGGACTCCGGTGGGTGGGCAGTACTTC. Translating gives CASSSGTPVGGQYF. The chain links TRBV6-1 to TRBJ2-7; D might be TRBD2 (6 bases). CDR3 length: 14 residues. Germline CDR1 reads MNHNS; CDR2 reads SASEGT. V was pared by 5 bases and J by 9 bases, with 20 bases between.

The chain links TRBV19 to TRBJ1-5; 8 positions agree with TRBD1. The CDR3 covers 14 residues. V shed 7 bases, J shed 5 bases, and the junction held 7 bases outside the gene matches. Germline CDR1 LNHDA, CDR2 SQIVND (reference sequence). The CDR3 sequence is CASTPGQEYQPQHF. The CDR3 coding sequence is TGTGCCAGTACTCCGGGACAGGAGTATCAGCCCCAGCATTTT.

In the case of this clonotype: It may be a read error: a sequence one base away is much more abundant. This chain connects TRBV15 to TRBJ2-5, with D possibly being TRBD1 or TRBD2 (5 bases each). Germline V gene sequence: CDR1 LNHNV, CDR2 YYDKDF (reference sequence). This CDR3 is 13 amino acids long. In nucleotides, the CDR3 is TGTGCCATCAGCCTCGGGGCTGTGGAGACCCAGTACTTC. This translates into CAISLGAVETQYF.

Written as DNA, the CDR3 is TGTGCCAGCAGTACCTCGGACTCCAACACTGAAGCTTTCTTT. Amino acid sequence: CASSTSDSNTEAFF. This chain connects TRBV6-6 to TRBJ1-1; no clear D gene. This CDR3 contains 14 residues. Germline-derived CDR1 and CDR2 are MNHNY and SVGAGI (reference sequence). The V end lost 5 bases, the J end lost 2 bases, and 12 bases lay between the germline ends.

Many counts were recorded for this clonotype. The chain employs TRBV12-3 or TRBV12-4 and TRBJ2-1; TRBD1 is a possible D gene (6 bases). V dropped 6 bases and J dropped 3 bases, with 9 bases sitting between them. This CDR3 has 13 amino acids. In nucleotides, the CDR3 is TGTGCCAGCAGCCGAGGGGGCTACAATGAGCAGTTCTTC. Translated: CASSRGGYNEQFF.

This sequence joins TRBV12-3 or TRBV12-4 and TRBJ2-5, with a tentative D call TRBD2 (6 bases). The CDR3 extends over 16 amino acids. Trimming removed 5 bases from V and 2 bases from J, with 18 bases in between. The CDR3 spells CASSKDYGGVQETQYF. The CDR3 DNA reads TGTGCCAGCAGTAAGGACTATGGCGGTGTGCAAGAGACCCAGTACTTC.

As concerns this clonotype: A read error is possible here, since a much larger clone lies one base away. The CDR3 sequence: CASSTRLAGLETQSF. CDR3 DNA sequence: TGTGCCAGCTCAACCAGACTAGCGGGATTGGAGACCCAGTCCTTC. The chain carries TRBV18 and TRBJ2-5, with 11 nucleotides matching TRBD2. The germline V gene has CDR1 KGHSH and CDR2 LQKENI. The CDR3 has 15 residues.

Remarks on this clonotype: A single base separates this from a much larger clone, so it may be a read error. The CDR3 end shows no conserved phenylalanine or tryptophan, and so a read error is likely. V is TRBV7-2 and J is TRBJ2-7; TRBD1 or TRBD2 may be the D gene (5 bases each). CDR3 length: 15 amino acids. V lost 5 bases and J 1 base, leaving 15 bases between the germline ends. Germline V gene data show CDR1 as SGHTA and CDR2 as FQGNSA. The CDR3 loop reads CASSGGGSRSYEQYL. The DNA of the CDR3 is TGTGCCAGCAGCGGTGGGGGTAGCAGGTCCTACGAGCAGTACCTC.

This clonotype showed up many times. The CDR3 sequence: CASTFGSSNYGYTF. The CDR3 region has the DNA TGCGCCAGCACTTTCGGGTCTTCTAACTATGGCTACACCTTC. V gene TRBV10-1 combines with J gene TRBJ1-2; D not certain. The V end lost 7 bases, the J end lost 0 bases, and 12 bases lay between the germline ends. The germline CDR1 and CDR2 sequences are WNHNN and SYGVQD (reference sequence). The length of the CDR3 is 14 residues.

With regard to this clonotype: It may be a read error: a sequence one base away is much more abundant. This chain joins TRBV19 and TRBJ2-7; TRBD1 aligns across 9 bases. The CDR3 runs to 13 residues. Germline V gene lookup returns CDR1 LNHDA and CDR2 SQIVND (reference sequence). CDR3 coding DNA: TGTGTCAGTAGTTCGGGACAGGGCAACGAGCAGTACTTC. Protein product: CVSSSGQGNEQYF.

Ten or more counts support this clonotype. J is TRBJ2-7 and V is TRBV20-1, with TRBD2 matching 7 bases. J was trimmed by 3 bases and V by 4 bases; bases with no gene match: 3. Per the germline V gene, CDR1 is DFQATT and CDR2 is SNEGSKA (reference sequence). The CDR3 covers 12 residues. CDR3 region: CSATREVYEQYF. CDR3 DNA sequence: TGCAGTGCTACTCGGGAGGTCTACGAGCAGTACTTC.